This TCR beta chain was recorded in a study of early T cells in non-severe SARS-CoV-2 infection. General study findings and limits: In VDJdb matching, anti-spike CD8 responses were favored while private and CD4 specificities went missing.

This clonotype was seen many times. Its matching antigen is unknown. TCRdb re-called the 5' RACE reads through MiXCR, storing one row per CDR3 protein. The table has roughly 46,000 distinct CDR3 sequences, around 7% seen once. The CDR3 is 15 residues long. Germline V CDR1 and CDR2: SGHAT, FQNNGV. V dropped 1 base and J dropped 2 bases, with 12 bases sitting between them. This TCR was recovered from an adult who was a healthcare worker with PCR-confirmed SARS-CoV-2 infection or an uninfected control (not recorded which). The source material was whole blood. This sequence joins TRBV11-2 and TRBJ2-7, with a tentative D call TRBD2 (5 bases). CDR3 sequence reads: CASSLGVDFTYEQYF. For the CDR3, the DNA is TGTGCCAGCAGCTTAGGAGTGGACTTCACCTACGAGCAGTACTTC.